This is a list of T cell receptor beta chains from one sample in a study of blood T cell repertoires in COVID-19. Sequencing used immunoSEQ multiplex PCR; TCRdb keeps in-frame clones, though not all of them. Of around 200,000 clones listed, around nine tenths were seen once; the top ten hold 6.2%. The specimen sequenced was peripheral blood. The source of these receptors is a man in his sixties who had recovered from COVID-19. CDR3s include the opening cysteine and the closing phenylalanine or tryptophan. The order of the fields is clone size, J gene, D gene, V gene, CDR3 protein, CDR3 DNA. D genes are given only for firm matches. The size field is filled for only some rows; it gives once, few, many or a size class.

size: few
J: TRBJ2-1
D: TRBD2
V: TRBV7-2
CDR3: CASSLGGPGQRGYNEQFF
DNA: TGTGCCAGCAGCTTAGGAGGGCCTGGCCAGCGGGGCTACAATGAGCAGTTCTTC

size: -
J: TRBJ2-6
D: -
V: TRBV27
CDR3: CASSFYSGANVLTF
DNA: TGTGCCAGCAGTTTTTATTCTGGGGCCAACGTCCTGACTTTC

size: -
J: TRBJ1-4
D: TRBD1
V: TRBV18
CDR3: CASSPRTGDKLFF
DNA: TGTGCCAGCTCACCCAGGACAGGGGACAAACTGTTTTTT

size: -
J: TRBJ2-2
D: -
V: TRBV15
CDR3: CATSRDPTGELFF
DNA: TGTGCCACCAGCAGAGATCCGACCGGGGAGCTGTTTTTT

size: -
J: TRBJ1-5
D: -
V: TRBV2
CDR3: CASRRTAEESNQPQHF
DNA: TGTGCCAGCAGACGGACAGCCGAGGAAAGCAATCAGCCCCAGCATTTT

size: -
J: TRBJ1-4
D: -
V: TRBV6-6
CDR3: CASSYSMTGEKLFF
DNA: TGTGCCAGCAGTTACTCGATGACAGGCGAAAAACTGTTTTTT

size: -
J: TRBJ2-5
D: -
V: TRBV24-1
CDR3: CATSDWGRGQQETQYF
DNA: TGTGCCACCAGTGATTGGGGGAGGGGACAACAAGAGACCCAGTACTTC

size: -
J: TRBJ2-3
D: -
V: TRBV5-4
CDR3: CASSLGPAGVREYF
DNA: TGTGCCAGCAGCTTGGGGCCCGCCGGAGTCCGAGAGTATTTT

size: -
J: TRBJ1-5
D: TRBD1
V: TRBV19
CDR3: CASSIDPTGRQPQHF
DNA: TGTGCCAGTAGTATAGACCCGACAGGGCGCCAGCCCCAGCATTTT

size: -
J: TRBJ2-5
D: -
V: TRBV2
CDR3: CASTDPGGGETQYF
DNA: TGTGCCAGCACCGACCCGGGGGGCGGAGAGACCCAGTACTTC

size: -
J: TRBJ1-4
D: TRBD1
V: TRBV18
CDR3: CASSPMTGATNEKLFF
DNA: TGTGCCAGCTCACCGATGACAGGGGCAACTAATGAAAAACTGTTTTTT

size: -
J: TRBJ2-7
D: TRBD1
V: TRBV6-5
CDR3: CASSYSGGGQYF
DNA: TGTGCCAGCAGTTACTCAGGGGGCGGGCAGTACTTC

size: -
J: TRBJ2-3
D: TRBD2
V: TRBV5-1
CDR3: CASSSLAGITDTQYF
DNA: TGCGCCAGCAGTTCCCTAGCGGGGATCACAGATACGCAGTATTTT

size: once
J: TRBJ1-5
D: -
V: TRBV30
CDR3: CAWSVSRQSSQPQHF
DNA: TGTGCCTGGAGTGTATCAAGACAGTCGAGTCAGCCCCAGCATTTT

size: -
J: TRBJ2-3
D: -
V: TRBV4-2
CDR3: CASSQSSTDTQYF
DNA: TGTGCCAGCAGCCAATCTAGCACAGATACGCAGTATTTT

size: -
J: TRBJ2-7
D: -
V: TRBV4-1
CDR3: CASSQEGTGYFYEQYF
DNA: TGCGCCAGCAGCCAAGAGGGCACAGGGTATTTCTACGAGCAGTACTTC

size: -
J: TRBJ2-2
D: TRBD2
V: TRBV9
CDR3: CASSVTSGGAPGELFF
DNA: TGTGCCAGCAGCGTCACTAGCGGGGGGGCGCCGGGGGAGCTGTTTTTT

size: -
J: TRBJ1-1
D: -
V: TRBV2
CDR3: CASNWRLLKGTEAFF
DNA: TGTGCCAGCAACTGGCGGCTTCTCAAAGGCACTGAAGCTTTCTTT

size: -
J: TRBJ1-5
D: -
V: TRBV3-1/TRBV3-2
CDR3: CASSPGAGQPQHF
DNA: TGTGCCAGCAGCCCAGGGGCCGGTCAGCCCCAGCATTTT

size: once
J: TRBJ2-5
D: TRBD2
V: TRBV25-1
CDR3: CASSGSSGVQETQYF
DNA: TGTGCCAGCAGTGGATCTAGCGGAGTCCAAGAGACCCAGTACTTC

size: -
J: TRBJ2-3
D: TRBD1
V: TRBV7-3
CDR3: CASSKSLTGITDTQYF
DNA: TGTGCCAGCAGCAAAAGTCTGACAGGGATCACAGATACGCAGTATTTT

size: -
J: TRBJ2-3
D: -
V: TRBV3-1/TRBV3-2
CDR3: CASSQEGRSTDTQYF
DNA: TGTGCCAGCAGCCAAGAGGGGAGGAGCACAGATACGCAGTATTTT

size: -
J: TRBJ2-5
D: TRBD2
V: TRBV11-3
CDR3: CASSSTGGAGETQYF
DNA: TGTGCCAGCAGCTCTACCGGGGGGGCCGGTGAGACCCAGTACTTC

size: -
J: TRBJ2-5
D: -
V: TRBV11-2
CDR3: CASSLGTPGGETQYF
DNA: TGTGCCAGCAGTCTCGGGACTCCCGGAGGGGAGACCCAGTACTTC

size: -
J: TRBJ2-2
D: -
V: TRBV4-1
CDR3: CASSQEPMKPGELFF
DNA: TGCGCCAGCAGCCAAGAACCTATGAAGCCCGGGGAGCTGTTTTTT

size: -
J: TRBJ1-1
D: -
V: TRBV6-1
CDR3: CASSEHSVMNTEAFF
DNA: TGTGCCAGCAGTGAACATTCAGTAATGAACACTGAAGCTTTCTTT

size: -
J: TRBJ2-7
D: TRBD1
V: TRBV18
CDR3: CASSPPGQWDEQYF
DNA: TGTGCCAGCTCACCACCGGGACAGTGGGACGAGCAGTACTTC

size: -
J: TRBJ1-5
D: TRBD1
V: TRBV18
CDR3: CASSGTGNQPQHF
DNA: TGTGCCAGCTCGGGGACAGGCAATCAGCCCCAGCATTTT

size: -
J: TRBJ2-7
D: TRBD1
V: TRBV11-1
CDR3: CASSFPGQGRYEQYF
DNA: TGTGCCAGCAGCTTTCCGGGACAGGGAAGATACGAGCAGTACTTC

size: -
J: TRBJ1-1
D: -
V: TRBV6-6
CDR3: CASSYSPRSEAFF
DNA: TGTGCCAGCAGTTACTCACCTAGGTCTGAAGCTTTCTTT

size: -
J: TRBJ1-1
D: -
V: TRBV29-1
CDR3: CSVPMGTLNTEAFF
DNA: TGCAGCGTTCCGATGGGCACTCTGAACACTGAAGCTTTCTTT

size: -
J: TRBJ1-5
D: -
V: TRBV30
CDR3: CAWSPPQGNNQPQHF
DNA: TGTGCCTGGAGTCCCCCACAGGGTAACAATCAGCCCCAGCATTTT

size: -
J: TRBJ1-2
D: TRBD1
V: TRBV28
CDR3: CASSSTQGEGYTF
DNA: TGTGCCAGCAGCTCGACACAGGGGGAAGGCTACACCTTC

size: -
J: TRBJ1-4
D: -
V: TRBV19
CDR3: CASQQKNEKLFF
DNA: TGTGCCAGTCAACAGAAGAATGAAAAACTGTTTTTT

size: few
J: TRBJ1-5
D: -
V: TRBV19
CDR3: CASSIGARWHF
DNA: TGTGCCAGTAGTATTGGGGCACGATGGCATTTT

size: -
J: TRBJ2-3
D: -
V: TRBV5-1
CDR3: CASSLGSTSYSDTQYF
DNA: TGCGCCAGCAGCTTGGGTTCCACGAGCTACTCAGATACGCAGTATTTT

size: -
J: TRBJ2-5
D: -
V: TRBV4-1
CDR3: CASSQVSSGGWAQYF
DNA: TGCGCCAGCAGCCAAGTATCCTCGGGTGGGTGGGCCCAGTACTTC

size: -
J: TRBJ2-2
D: -
V: TRBV7-2
CDR3: CASSFRRSGELFF
DNA: TGTGCCAGCAGCTTTCGACGGAGCGGGGAGCTGTTTTTT

size: -
J: TRBJ2-7
D: TRBD2
V: TRBV6-5
CDR3: CATITGGTAYEQYF
DNA: TGTGCCACCATCACCGGGGGGACTGCCTACGAGCAGTACTTC

size: once
J: TRBJ2-1
D: -
V: TRBV28
CDR3: CASSLSGSNEQFF
DNA: TGTGCCAGCAGTCTAAGCGGGTCCAATGAGCAGTTCTTC

size: -
J: TRBJ2-7
D: TRBD1
V: TRBV5-4
CDR3: CASSLRQGVSEQYF
DNA: TGTGCCAGCAGCTTGCGACAGGGGGTAAGCGAGCAGTACTTC

size: -
J: TRBJ2-7
D: TRBD1
V: TRBV7-6
CDR3: CASSLAGTVEYEQYF
DNA: TGTGCCAGCAGCTTAGCGGGGACAGTAGAGTACGAGCAGTACTTC

size: -
J: TRBJ2-5
D: -
V: TRBV24-1
CDR3: CATSDLRESETQYF
DNA: TGTGCCACCAGTGATTTGCGGGAGTCGGAGACCCAGTACTTC

size: -
J: TRBJ1-5
D: TRBD1
V: TRBV30
CDR3: CAWSGTGNQPQHF
DNA: TGTGCCTGGAGCGGGACAGGGAACCAGCCCCAGCATTTT

size: -
J: TRBJ2-2
D: TRBD1
V: TRBV27
CDR3: CASSLKGGRRQGLTGELFF
DNA: TGTGCCAGCAGTTTGAAGGGTGGGAGGAGACAGGGGTTGACCGGGGAGCTGTTTTTT

size: -
J: TRBJ1-1
D: -
V: TRBV12-3/TRBV12-4
CDR3: CASSQGHSREAFF
DNA: TGTGCCAGCAGCCAAGGACATTCCAGGGAAGCTTTCTTT

size: -
J: TRBJ2-7
D: TRBD1
V: TRBV29-1
CDR3: CSVEGSLPGTGSYEQYF
DNA: TGCAGCGTTGAAGGGTCCCTCCCCGGGACAGGGTCCTACGAGCAGTACTTC

size: -
J: TRBJ1-2
D: -
V: TRBV7-9
CDR3: CASSFPSRGYTF
DNA: TGTGCCAGCAGCTTTCCCTCGCGGGGCTACACCTTC

size: -
J: TRBJ2-7
D: -
V: TRBV5-1
CDR3: CASSQGQLTNEQYF
DNA: TGCGCCAGCAGCCAAGGACAGCTAACGAACGAGCAGTACTTC

size: -
J: TRBJ2-1
D: TRBD2
V: TRBV7-2
CDR3: CASSLIAGPSYNEQFF
DNA: TGTGCCAGCAGCTTAATAGCGGGCCCCTCCTACAATGAGCAGTTCTTC

size: -
J: TRBJ1-1
D: TRBD1
V: TRBV30
CDR3: CAWRQGANTEAFF
DNA: TGTGCCTGGAGACAGGGGGCGAACACTGAAGCTTTCTTT

size: -
J: TRBJ1-5
D: -
V: TRBV4-1
CDR3: CASSQEDGDQPQHF
DNA: TGCGCCAGCAGCCAAGAGGATGGAGATCAGCCCCAGCATTTT

size: -
J: TRBJ2-5
D: TRBD2
V: TRBV15
CDR3: CATSRVVSGRLQETQYF
DNA: TGTGCCACCAGCAGAGTGGTAAGCGGGAGACTCCAAGAGACCCAGTACTTC

size: -
J: TRBJ1-6
D: -
V: TRBV12-3/TRBV12-4
CDR3: CASSLPSQSPLHF
DNA: TGTGCCAGCAGTTTGCCATCGCAGTCACCCCTCCACTTT

size: -
J: TRBJ2-7
D: TRBD2
V: TRBV18
CDR3: CASSPNGLAGVGNYEQYF
DNA: TGTGCCAGCTCACCTAATGGACTAGCGGGAGTAGGAAACTACGAGCAGTACTTC

size: -
J: TRBJ2-3
D: TRBD1
V: TRBV5-1
CDR3: CASSLAGGTDTQYF
DNA: TGCGCCAGCAGCTTGGCAGGGGGTACAGATACGCAGTATTTT

size: -
J: TRBJ1-5
D: -
V: TRBV6-5
CDR3: CASSTIPGQPQHF
DNA: TGTGCCAGCAGTACTATCCCTGGGCAGCCCCAGCATTTT

size: -
J: TRBJ2-1
D: TRBD2
V: TRBV10-2
CDR3: CASSESGLAFRQFF
DNA: TGCGCCAGCAGTGAGTCTGGACTAGCTTTTAGGCAGTTCTTC